This TCR beta chain was sequenced for a study of cytomegalovirus exposure and HLA in healthy donors. Study results and limitations: In vitro checks showed that three CMV-associated chains really do target CMV antigens. When analyzed later, a missense DCLRE1C variant was found to be linked to TCR beta V- and J-gene trimming. Later analysis suggested most CMV-associated TCR beta chains were HLA-restricted. When a later analysis was performed, an Asian-associated ancestry cluster reportedly had fewer N-insertions than the approximately 700-donor mean.

CDR3 size: 14 residues. Germline-derived CDR1 and CDR2 are SGHRS and YFSETQ. V shed 0 bases and J shed 8 bases, with 12 bases lying between them. It was with 60 Vbeta and 13 Jbeta primers that the PCR ran. Sequenced by immunoSEQ multiplex PCR; TCRdb stores in-frame clones only, minus some. The data hold about 130,000 clones, with 80% observed a single time. This clone was counted once. Its specificity is unknown. V is TRBV5-1 and J is TRBJ2-1; possibly TRBD2 for D (5 bases). The sequenced material came from PBMCs. This TCR came from a man in his thirties or forties in good health and CMV-seronegative. CDR3 sequence (DNA): TGCGCCAGCAGCTTGGTGGTAGGGAGCGATGAGCAGTTCTTC. Its protein is CASSLVVGSDEQFF.